Listed here are 21 T cell receptor beta chains from one sample, sequenced in a study of beta chain features in type 1 diabetes (dated 2018 in TCRdb). Findings and caveats that apply to the study as a whole: A moderate but significant shortening of TCRB CDR3 length was observed in type 1 diabetes patients in all four CD4+ subsets.

These TCRs' antigens remain unknown. Library construction relied on the immunoSEQ multiplex PCR assay. The High Capacity cDNA Reverse Transcription Kit was used to reverse transcribe all of the isolated RNA, meaning that expressed TCRB transcripts were what got sequenced. Entries here come from immuneACCESS through TCRdb and include only in-frame sequences with V and J called. Some clones fail to appear in such tables; in the studies checked, an unresolved V gene covers under half of the shortfall, and the cause of the remainder is unknown. This sample is represented by 150,000 to 190,000 clones; 10% of them were singletons. Of the sample, approximately 0.5% is held by the ten largest clones. Material for sequencing was central memory CD4+ T cells from blood. These receptors were obtained from a man younger than 45 with type 1 diabetes.

In this sample, this clone turned up a few times. At the DNA level, this CDR3 is encoded by other sequences in the same sample as well. The V gene is TRBV2, the J gene TRBJ2-7, with 9 bases identical to TRBD1. CDR1 and CDR2 from the germline V gene are SNHLY and FYNNEI. The CDR3 is made up of 12 amino acids. The V segment lost 7 bases and the J segment 3 bases; nucleotides outside the gene matches: 1. The CDR3 nucleotides are TGTGCCAGCAAGGGACAGGGCTACGAGCAGTACTTC. Protein product: CASKGQGYEQYF.

The chain recombines TRBV29-1 with TRBJ1-2, with D possibly being TRBD1 (6 bases). V was shortened by 3 bases and J by 5 bases, with 10 bases between the two germline ends. From germline, CDR1 is SQVTM and CDR2 ANQGSEA. This CDR3 region has 12 residues. The chain's CDR3 is CSVDRGRYGYTF. CDR3 bases: TGCAGCGTTGATAGGGGGAGATATGGCTACACCTTC.

V gene TRBV5-1 combines with J gene TRBJ1-1; D may be TRBD1 (5 bases). V was shortened by 0 bases and J by 0 bases, with 12 bases between the two germline ends. CDR1 and CDR2 from the germline V gene are SGHRS and YFSETQ. The CDR3 consists of 16 residues. The CDR3: CASSLAQGGVNTEAFF. Written as DNA, the CDR3 is TGCGCCAGCAGCTTGGCTCAGGGAGGAGTGAACACTGAAGCTTTCTTT.

CDR3 bases: TGTGCCAGCAGCCGTGAGAATAGCGGGAGGGACACAGATACGCAGTATTTT. Its protein is CASSRENSGRDTDTQYF. The chain has TRBV9 and TRBJ2-3; 11 bases line up with TRBD2. Trimming at V came to 4 bases and at J to 2 bases, leaving 9 bases not matched to a gene. Looked up from germline, CDR1 is SGDLS and CDR2 is YYNGEE. The CDR3 covers 17 residues.

This clone was detected a few times. V is TRBV9 and J is TRBJ1-4; no firm D call. The CDR3 totals 13 residues. The V end was cut by 3 bases, the J end by 3 bases, with 6 bases between. The germline gives CDR1 SGDLS, CDR2 YYNGEE. The CDR3 nucleotides are TGTGCCAGCAGCGAGAGAGCTAATGAAAAACTGTTTTTT. Translation gives CASSERANEKLFF.

Only a few counts were recorded for this clone. The chain carries TRBV19 and TRBJ1-1, with D uncertain. V gave up 6 bases and J gave up 1 base, with 6 bases separating them. The CDR3 consists of 12 residues. Germline lookup yields CDR1 LNHDA and CDR2 SQIVND (reference sequence). DNA for the CDR3: TGTGCCAGTAGGACTGCGAACACTGAAGCTTTCTTT. Protein sequence: CASRTANTEAFF.

The chain links TRBV28 to TRBJ1-5; D unclear. This CDR3 is built from 16 residues. V was trimmed by 3 bases and J by 3 bases, leaving 15 bases between them. Per the germline V gene, CDR1 is MDHEN and CDR2 is SYDVKM. The CDR3 nucleotides read TGTGCCAGCAGTTTTCCTCTAAGCACGGTCAATCAGCCCCAGCATTTT. It encodes CASSFPLSTVNQPQHF.

This sequence joins TRBV7-9 and TRBJ2-5; D remains unclear. Deletions cut 1 base from V and 1 base from J, with 10 bases between. CDR3 length equals 15 residues. Germline loops: CDR1 SEHNR, CDR2 FQNEAQ (reference sequence). CDR3 loop: CASSLEAKPQETQYF. The DNA for the CDR3 is TGTGCCAGCAGCTTAGAAGCTAAACCCCAAGAGACCCAGTACTTC.

This clone was observed a handful of times. The chain couples TRBV2 to TRBJ2-2; weak D call: TRBD2 (6 bases). CDR1 is SNHLY, CDR2 FYNNEI, per germline. With 4 bases removed from V and 2 bases from J, the gap between germline ends came to 11 bases. There are 15 residues in the CDR3. As DNA, the CDR3 is TGTGCCAGCAGTGGGGCCGGGAGCAACACCGGGGAGCTGTTTTTT. Translation gives CASSGAGSNTGELFF.

The chain couples TRBV19 to TRBJ2-7; a possible D gene is TRBD1 (5 bases). The germline V and J ends were trimmed by 3 bases and 6 bases, with 9 bases remaining between them. Germline loops: CDR1 LNHDA, CDR2 SQIVND (reference sequence). This CDR3 region has 12 residues. DNA of the CDR3: TGTGCCAGTAGTATCGAAGGGGCCGAGCAGTACTTC. It yields the protein CASSIEGAEQYF.

The chain combines TRBV7-3 with TRBJ2-5; the match to TRBD1 covers 9 bases. This CDR3 comprises 13 residues. Trimming at V came to 5 bases and at J to 4 bases, leaving 2 bases not matched to a gene. Germline CDR1 and CDR2: SGHTA and FQGTGA. The CDR3 spells CASSQGQGETQYF. The CDR3 DNA is TGTGCCAGCAGCCAGGGACAGGGAGAGACCCAGTACTTC.

This clone was picked up a small number of times. The chain is built from TRBV7-2 and TRBJ1-5; 7 bases are a match to TRBD1. Germline trimming cut 2 bases from V and 2 bases from J; bases unmatched to any gene: 3. Germline CDR1 is SGHTA and CDR2 is FQGNSA. The CDR3 loop spans 15 amino acids. CDR3 in amino acids: CASSLRTGGNQPQHF. CDR3 DNA: TGTGCCAGCAGCTTAAGGACAGGCGGCAATCAGCCCCAGCATTTT.

This clone was seen a handful of times. The sample has other DNA sequences that encode this CDR3 too. The chain is built from TRBV27 and TRBJ2-7, with D possibly being TRBD2 (5 bases). There are 14 residues in the CDR3. Trimming shortened V by 0 bases and J by 4 bases, and 10 bases separated the two germline ends. In germline, CDR1 is MNHEY, CDR2 SMNVEV (reference sequence). The CDR3 is CASSLSSGYYEQYF. As DNA, the CDR3 is TGTGCCAGCAGTTTATCGTCGGGGTATTACGAGCAGTACTTC.

The sample holds a few counts of this clone. The chain joins TRBV6-5 to TRBJ2-5; D might be TRBD2 (5 bases). Trimming removed 8 bases from V and 4 bases from J, with 14 bases in between. Germline CDR1 MNHEY, CDR2 SVGAGI. This CDR3 is built from 13 residues. The CDR3 sequence: CASQRGPVETQYF. CDR3 nucleotides: TGTGCCAGCCAAAGAGGGCCTGTAGAGACCCAGTACTTC.

The V call is TRBV13, the J call TRBJ2-1; D perhaps matches TRBD1 (6 bases). The CDR3 contains 17 residues. CDR1 is PRHDT, CDR2 FYEKMQ, per germline (reference sequence). V was trimmed by 5 bases and J by 1 base, leaving 18 bases between them. Written as DNA, the CDR3 is TGTGCCAGCAGCCCCTCGACGGCAGGGGATTCCTACAATGAGCAGTTCTTC. Translation gives CASSPSTAGDSYNEQFF.

This chain uses TRBV10-2 with TRBJ2-7; D is unresolved. Trimming shortened V by 3 bases and J by 1 base, and 7 bases separated the two germline ends. Germline V gene lookup returns CDR1 WSHSY and CDR2 SAAADI. This CDR3 is 13 amino acids long. CDR3: CASSERGSYEQYF. Here the CDR3 DNA reads TGCGCCAGCAGTGAACGAGGTTCCTACGAGCAGTACTTC.

This sequence joins TRBV29-1 and TRBJ1-2, with 7 bases identical to TRBD1. CDR1 and CDR2 (germline): SQVTM, ANQGSEA. Trimming took 5 bases from V and 7 from J; bases not matched to a gene: 7. The CDR3 sequence is 12 residues long. CDR3: CSVYKQGPGYTF. The CDR3 coding sequence is TGCAGCGTTTATAAACAGGGGCCTGGCTACACCTTC.

As concerns this clone: Other DNA sequences in the sample encode the same CDR3. The chain uses TRBV7-2 and TRBJ2-5; perhaps TRBD1 as D (5 bases). The germline CDR1 and CDR2 sequences are SGHTA and FQGNSA. V lost 4 bases, J lost 2 bases, and 8 bases lay in between. This CDR3 has 13 residues. The CDR3 DNA reads TGTGCCAGCAGCTCCGACAGACAAGAGACCCAGTACTTC. It is translated as CASSSDRQETQYF.

In its sample, this clone was seen a few times. CDR3 coding DNA: TGTGCCAGCTCATATCAAACAGGGCCTGAGCAGTTCTTC. Translating it yields CASSYQTGPEQFF. The chain joins TRBV18 to TRBJ2-1; D is perhaps TRBD1 (6 bases). V was shortened by 5 bases and J by 9 bases, with 14 bases between the two germline ends. The CDR3 has 13 amino acids. Germline lookup yields CDR1 KGHSH and CDR2 LQKENI.

This clone was observed a handful of times. This sequence joins TRBV4-2 and TRBJ2-2, with unresolved D. Germline-derived CDR1 and CDR2 are LGHNA and YNFKEQ. The CDR3 contains 15 residues. Trimming took off 1 base at V and 5 bases at J, with 11 bases between the two ends. CDR3 coding DNA: TGTGCCAGCAGCCAAGTGGGCAGTGCGACCGGGGAGCTGTTTTTT. This translates into CASSQVGSATGELFF.

This clone occurred a few times. The chain has TRBV6-1 and TRBJ2-7, with TRBD1 matching over 8 bases. With 3 bases clipped from V and 1 base from J, the junction kept 5 bases outside the gene matches. The germline V gene encodes CDR1 MNHNS and CDR2 SASEGT. This CDR3 region has 15 residues. The CDR3 nucleotides read TGTGCCAGCAGTGACGCAGGGGGCGCTTCCTACGAGCAGTACTTC. It is translated as CASSDAGGASYEQYF.